A selection of T cell receptor beta chains follows, all from one sample in a study of Ad26.COV2.S vaccination and SARS-CoV-2 variants. Profiling relied on immunoSEQ multiplex PCR, and the TCRdb table lists in-frame clones only, not all of them. Of roughly 300,000 clones listed, 75% to 90% are singletons. The sequenced sample was peripheral blood, obtained in a trial of Ad26.COV2.S vaccine versus placebo. All receptors derive from a person between 18 and 65 years old who received the Ad26.COV2.S COVID-19 vaccine or a placebo. Both conserved end residues are part of each CDR3. The order of the fields is V gene, D gene, J gene, clone size, CDR3 protein, CDR3 DNA. A D gene is named only where the DNA matches it firmly. Size values are once, few and many counts, or a class for expanded clones, and some rows have none.

>TRBV2|.|TRBJ2-3|.
CASRGTVFTDTQYF
TGTGCCAGCAGAGGTACAGTATTCACAGATACGCAGTATTTT
>TRBV11-2|.|TRBJ2-7|.
CASSPLTGPISYEQYF
TGTGCCAGCAGCCCCCTAACGGGGCCGATCTCCTACGAGCAGTACTTC
>TRBV19|TRBD2|TRBJ2-4|.
CASSILERGGAKNIQYF
TGTGCCAGTAGTATTCTCGAGCGGGGGGGAGCCAAAAACATTCAGTACTTC
>TRBV27|TRBD2|TRBJ2-3|.
CASSLTVAGGPHTQYF
TGTGCCAGCAGTTTAACTGTAGCGGGAGGGCCACATACGCAGTATTTT
>TRBV10-3|.|TRBJ1-4|.
CATRVGSREKLFF
TGTGCCACCCGAGTGGGGTCTCGGGAAAAACTGTTTTTT
>TRBV19|TRBD2|TRBJ2-1|.
CASKALADVNEQFF
TGTGCCAGTAAGGCACTAGCGGACGTAAATGAGCAGTTCTTC
>TRBV28|.|TRBJ1-1|few
CASSFETNTEAFF
TGTGCCAGCAGTTTCGAGACGAACACTGAAGCTTTCTTT
>TRBV19|.|TRBJ2-7|.
CASSPHLTYEQYF
TGTGCCAGTAGTCCTCATCTAACCTACGAGCAGTACTTC
>TRBV12-3/TRBV12-4|.|TRBJ1-2|.
CASSFQGVNGYTF
TGTGCCAGCAGTTTTCAAGGGGTGAATGGCTACACCTTC
>TRBV6-6|TRBD2|TRBJ2-2|few
CASSQRGGNTGELFF
TGTGCCAGCAGTCAGCGGGGGGGCAACACCGGGGAGCTGTTTTTT
>TRBV5-5|.|TRBJ1-1|.
CASSLVQLNTEAFF
TGTGCCAGCAGCTTGGTACAGCTGAACACTGAAGCTTTCTTT
>TRBV19|.|TRBJ2-1|.
CASRDWALGEQFF
TGTGCCTCTCGGGACTGGGCCTTGGGGGAGCAGTTCTTC
>TRBV3-1/TRBV3-2|TRBD2|TRBJ2-3|.
CASSQGRRAGVITQYF
TGTGCCAGCAGCCAAGGACGGCGAGCGGGAGTAATTACGCAGTATTTT
>TRBV7-9|TRBD1|TRBJ1-5|.
CASSDRGYQPQHF
TGTGCCAGCAGCGACAGGGGGTATCAGCCCCAGCATTTT
>TRBV12-3/TRBV12-4|.|TRBJ1-2|.
CASSLAGNYGYTF
TGTGCCAGCAGTCTGGCAGGGAACTATGGCTACACCTTC
>TRBV2|TRBD1|TRBJ2-3|.
CASVGRDRNTDTQYF
TGTGCCAGCGTAGGAAGGGACAGGAACACAGATACGCAGTATTTT
>TRBV5-1|.|TRBJ2-1|.
CASSVAARSYNEQFF
TGCGCCAGCAGTGTAGCGGCACGCTCCTACAATGAGCAGTTCTTC
>TRBV28|.|TRBJ2-4|.
CASSTPRRHPSRNIQYF
TGTGCCAGCAGTACGCCGCGGAGGCACCCCTCGAGGAACATTCAGTACTTC
>TRBV5-6|.|TRBJ2-5|.
CASSPEGLERSETQYF
TGTGCCAGCAGCCCGGAGGGCCTCGAGAGGTCAGAGACCCAGTACTTC
>TRBV28|.|TRBJ2-4|many
CASSPRPTYNIQYF
TGTGCCAGCAGCCCCCGACCTACCTATAACATTCAGTACTTC
>TRBV7-9|TRBD1|TRBJ2-7|.
CASSYGTGPNEQYF
TGTGCCAGCAGCTACGGGACAGGGCCCAACGAGCAGTACTTC